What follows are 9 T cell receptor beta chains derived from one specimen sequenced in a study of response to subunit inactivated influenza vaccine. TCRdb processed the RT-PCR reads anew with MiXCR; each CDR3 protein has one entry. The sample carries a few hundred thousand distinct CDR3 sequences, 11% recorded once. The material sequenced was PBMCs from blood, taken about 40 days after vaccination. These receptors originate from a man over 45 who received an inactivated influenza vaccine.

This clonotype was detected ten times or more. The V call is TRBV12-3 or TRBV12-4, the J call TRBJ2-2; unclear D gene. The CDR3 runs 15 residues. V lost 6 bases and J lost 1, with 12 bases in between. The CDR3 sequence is CASSSQYLNTGELFF. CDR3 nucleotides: TGTGCCAGCAGCTCTCAATACTTGAACACCGGGGAGCTGTTTTTT.

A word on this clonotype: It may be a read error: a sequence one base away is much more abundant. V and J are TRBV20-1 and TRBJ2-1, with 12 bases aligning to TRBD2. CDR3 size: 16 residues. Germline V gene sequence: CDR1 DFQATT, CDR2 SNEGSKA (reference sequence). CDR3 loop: CCARAKTSGGPGEQFF. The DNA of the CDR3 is TGCTGTGCTAGAGCTAAGACTAGCGGGGGTCCGGGTGAGCAGTTCTTC.

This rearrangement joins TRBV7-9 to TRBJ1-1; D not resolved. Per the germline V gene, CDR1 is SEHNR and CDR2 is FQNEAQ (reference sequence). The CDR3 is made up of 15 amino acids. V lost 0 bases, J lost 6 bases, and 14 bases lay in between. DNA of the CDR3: TGTGCCAGCAGCTTAGCGCAAGGGTCATCAGCTGAAGCTTTCTTT. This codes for CASSLAQGSSAEAFF.

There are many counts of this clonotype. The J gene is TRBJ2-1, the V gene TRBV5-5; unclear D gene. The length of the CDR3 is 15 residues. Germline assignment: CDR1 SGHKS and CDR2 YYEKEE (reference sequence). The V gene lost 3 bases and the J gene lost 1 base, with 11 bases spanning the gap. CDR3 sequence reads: CASSSRPASYNEQFF. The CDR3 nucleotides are TGTGCCAGCAGCTCCCGCCCAGCTTCCTACAATGAGCAGTTCTTC. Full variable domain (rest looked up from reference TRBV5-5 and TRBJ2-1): DAGVTQSPTHLIKTRGQQVTLRCSPISGHKSVSWYQQVLGQGPQFIFQYYEKEERGRGNFPDRFSARQFPNYSSELNVNALLLGDSALYLCASSSRPASYNEQFFGPGTRLTVL.

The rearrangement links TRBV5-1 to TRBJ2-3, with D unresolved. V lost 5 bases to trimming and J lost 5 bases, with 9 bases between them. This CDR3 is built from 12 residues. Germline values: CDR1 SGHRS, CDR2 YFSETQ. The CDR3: CASRGVGDTQYF. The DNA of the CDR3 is TGCGCCAGCAGGGGTGTGGGAGATACGCAGTATTTT.

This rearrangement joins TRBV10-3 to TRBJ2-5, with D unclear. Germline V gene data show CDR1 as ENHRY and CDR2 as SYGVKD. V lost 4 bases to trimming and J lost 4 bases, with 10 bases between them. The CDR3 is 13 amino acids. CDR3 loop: CAISGGSRETQYF. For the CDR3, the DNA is TGTGCCATCAGTGGGGGTAGTAGAGAGACCCAGTACTTC.

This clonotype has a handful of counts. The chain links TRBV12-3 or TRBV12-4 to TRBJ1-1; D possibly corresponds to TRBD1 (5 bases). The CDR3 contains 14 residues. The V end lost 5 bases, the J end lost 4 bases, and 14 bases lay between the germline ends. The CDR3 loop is CASSRPGDSTEAFF. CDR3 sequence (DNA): TGTGCCAGCAGTCGACCGGGGGATTCCACTGAAGCTTTCTTT.

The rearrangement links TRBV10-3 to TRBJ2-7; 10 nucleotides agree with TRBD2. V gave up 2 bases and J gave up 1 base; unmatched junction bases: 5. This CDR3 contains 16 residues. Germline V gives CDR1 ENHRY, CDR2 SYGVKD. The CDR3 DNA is TGTGCCATCAGTGAGCATAGCGGGAGGAGGTCCTACGAGCAGTACTTC. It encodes CAISEHSGRRSYEQYF.

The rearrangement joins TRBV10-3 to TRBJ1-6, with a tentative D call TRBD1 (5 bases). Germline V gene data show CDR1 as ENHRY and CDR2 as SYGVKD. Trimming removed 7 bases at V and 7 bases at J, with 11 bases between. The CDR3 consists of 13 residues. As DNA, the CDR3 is TGTGCCATCACTAGGACAACGAATTCACCCCTCCACTTT. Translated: CAITRTTNSPLHF.